The 24 T cell receptor beta chains in this list originate from one sample, sequenced in a study of CD8+ T cells in alopecia areata. As the sequencing template, cDNA was produced by extracting RNA and reverse transcribing it. This table comes from immunoSEQ multiplex PCR, and its TCRdb copy is limited to in-frame clones, with some not included. The sample consists of hundreds of thousands of clones, 60% of them appearing once. Treatment meaning: oral pan-JAK inhibitor, 5-10 mg twice daily. The sequences come from CD4+ T cells sorted from blood, collected around week 53, from a patient treated with tofacitinib. The source is a human donor with alopecia areata.

This chain links TRBV30 with TRBJ2-7, with D hard to call. V shed 3 bases and J shed 3 bases, with 12 bases lying between them. The CDR3 has 13 residues. Germline CDR1 reads GTSNPN; CDR2 reads SVGIG (reference sequence). The DNA for the CDR3 is TGTGCCTGGAGCCTGGACGGTTTCTACGAGCAGTACTTC. Its protein is CAWSLDGFYEQYF.

The V and J genes are TRBV29-1 and TRBJ1-2, with 9 bases identical to TRBD1. The germline V gene has CDR1 SQVTM and CDR2 ANQGSEA. The CDR3 runs to 12 residues. For the CDR3, the DNA is TGCAGTGTGGACAGGGGTTTGAATGGCTACACCTTC. It is translated as CSVDRGLNGYTF.

This clone has more than one count but fewer than ten. The genes are TRBV6-5 and TRBJ1-2; the D gene is possibly TRBD1 (6 bases). Per germline, CDR1 MNHEY and CDR2 SVGAGI. The V end lost 2 bases, the J end lost 4 bases, and 11 bases lay between the germline ends. The CDR3 spans 14 residues. CDR3 DNA: TGTGCCAGCAGTTACCTTAGGGGGGTCTATGGCTACACCTTC. This codes for CASSYLRGVYGYTF.

Here the CDR3 DNA reads TGCGCCAGCAGTCTCCCGAGCACAGATACGCAGTATTTT. Translating it yields CASSLPSTDTQYF. This sequence joins TRBV10-2 and TRBJ2-3; no firm D call. V lost 5 bases, J lost 0 bases, and 6 bases lay in between. The CDR3 has 13 amino acids. The germline gives CDR1 WSHSY, CDR2 SAAADI.

The chain couples TRBV5-6 to TRBJ1-5; 7 bases map to TRBD1. Germline CDR1 reads SGHDT; CDR2 reads YYEEEE. V lost 5 bases and J lost 3; bases outside the gene matches: 11. The CDR3 totals 16 residues. This CDR3 reads CASSYSTGRDNQPQHF. DNA of the CDR3: TGTGCCAGCAGTTATTCGACAGGGAGAGACAATCAGCCCCAGCATTTT.

The chain has TRBV29-1 and TRBJ1-1; D call uncertain. Trimming cost V 5 bases and J 4 bases, with 17 bases left between them. The germline CDR1 and CDR2 sequences are SQVTM and ANQGSEA. CDR3 length: 14 residues. The CDR3 nucleotides read TGCAGCGTTATGCGACATGAGGGCGGCACTGAAGCTTTCTTT. This encodes CSVMRHEGGTEAFF.

The chain uses TRBV5-1 and TRBJ2-3, with 9 bases matching TRBD1. J lost 3 bases, V lost 10 bases, and 15 bases had no gene match. Germline V gene sequence: CDR1 SGHRS, CDR2 YFSETQ. The CDR3 length is 16 residues. The CDR3 DNA follows: TGCGCCTCCCGAGACTTGGTGACAGGGGGTACAGATACGCAGTATTTT. Encoded protein: CASRDLVTGGTDTQYF.

V and J are TRBV4-1 and TRBJ2-5; the D call may be TRBD1 or TRBD2 (5 bases each). The germline gives CDR1 MGHRA, CDR2 YSYEKL. This CDR3 contains 15 residues. V was trimmed by 0 bases and J by 5 bases, leaving 13 bases between them. In nucleotides, the CDR3 is TGCGCCAGCAGCCAAGACGGGACGGTCAGGGAGACCCAGTACTTC. It codes for CASSQDGTVRETQYF.

The gene calls are TRBV9 and TRBJ1-6, with 8 bases aligning to TRBD1. The CDR3 covers 13 residues. J was trimmed by 9 bases and V by 2 bases; bases with no gene match: 1. Germline V gene lookup returns CDR1 SGDLS and CDR2 YYNGEE. CDR3 sequence: CASSVTGGSPLHF. CDR3 DNA: TGTGCCAGCAGCGTCACAGGGGGTTCACCCCTCCACTTT. The full variable domain, completed using reference TRBV9 and TRBJ1-6, is DSGVTQTPKHLITATGQRVTLRCSPRSGDLSVYWYQQSLDQGLQFLIQYYNGEERAKGNILERFSAQQFPDLHSELNLSSLELGDSALYFCASSVTGGSPLHFGNGTRLTVT.

The chain couples TRBV23-1 to TRBJ1-1, with D maybe TRBD1 (5 bases). TRBV23-1 is an ORF; its function is uncertain. V lost 0 bases and J lost 1, with 9 bases in between. This CDR3 is 15 amino acids long. The CDR3 nucleotides read TGCGCCAGCAGTCAATCCTCCGGGGGGAACACTGAAGCTTTCTTT. This encodes CASSQSSGGNTEAFF.

In this sample, this clone turned up a few times. The V gene is TRBV10-3, the J gene TRBJ2-2; D gene unclear. This CDR3 has 12 amino acids. CDR1 ENHRY and CDR2 SYGVKD come from the germline V gene. V dropped 3 bases and J dropped 7 bases, with 6 bases sitting between them. For the CDR3, the DNA is TGTGCCATCAGTGATCTCGGCGGGGAGCTGTTTTTT. It specifies CAISDLGGELFF.

V gene TRBV4-3 combines with J gene TRBJ1-2; D is unresolved. Germline CDR1 is LGHNA and CDR2 is YSLEER. There are 13 residues in the CDR3. V was cut by 1 base and J by 4 bases, with 7 bases left in between. The CDR3 coding sequence is TGCGCCAGCAGCCAAGGGGGAGGCTATGGCTACACCTTC. Protein sequence: CASSQGGGYGYTF.

The chain employs TRBV15 and TRBJ2-5; either TRBD1 or TRBD2 may fit D (5 bases each). V lost 3 bases and J lost 3, with 17 bases in between. This CDR3 spans 16 amino acids. From germline, CDR1 is LNHNV and CDR2 YYDKDF (reference sequence). The chain's CDR3 is CATSSDIPGPEETQYF. For the CDR3, the DNA is TGTGCCACCAGCAGCGATATCCCGGGACCAGAAGAGACCCAGTACTTC.

The chain recombines TRBV4-3 with TRBJ1-4; 11 nucleotides align to TRBD1. This CDR3 contains 16 residues. Germline V gene data show CDR1 as LGHNA and CDR2 as YSLEER. J gave up 8 bases and V 3 bases, and 8 bases lay outside the gene matches. CDR3 coding DNA: TGCGCCAGCAGCCATGACTGGGGACAGGGGGGAGAAAAACTGTTTTTT. Translated: CASSHDWGQGGEKLFF.

This chain joins TRBV19 and TRBJ2-1; 9 bases align to TRBD1. CDR3 length: 15 amino acids. V trimming: 5 bases; J trimming: 4 bases; junction bases outside the gene matches: 6. Germline V lookup: CDR1 LNHDA, CDR2 SQIVND (reference sequence). The CDR3 loop reads CASSDRDRDYNEQFF. CDR3 DNA: TGTGCCAGTAGTGACCGGGACAGGGATTACAATGAGCAGTTCTTC.

This clone was seen only a few times. The rearrangement links TRBV29-1 to TRBJ1-5; D remains ambiguous. V lost 4 bases, J lost 0 bases, and 7 bases lay in between. Germline V gene data show CDR1 as SQVTM and CDR2 as ANQGSEA. The CDR3 has 13 residues. The chain's CDR3 is CSVGADSNQPQHF. Written as DNA, the CDR3 is TGCAGCGTTGGGGCGGATAGCAATCAGCCCCAGCATTTT.

Points on this clone: This sample includes further DNA sequences coding for the same CDR3. The CDR3 spells CASSFGADTQYF. The CDR3 bases are TGCGCCAGCAGCTTTGGCGCAGATACGCAGTATTTT. V gene TRBV5-1 combines with J gene TRBJ2-3; D gene ambiguous. Per germline, CDR1 SGHRS and CDR2 YFSETQ. There are 12 residues in the CDR3. V dropped 2 bases and J dropped 4 bases, with 5 bases sitting between them. Using reference TRBV5-1 and TRBJ2-3 for the parts outside the CDR3, the full variable domain is KAGVTQTPRYLIKTRGQQVTLSCSPISGHRSVSWYQQTPGQGLQFLFEYFSETQRNKGNFPGRFSGRQFSNSRSEMNVSTLELGDSALYLCASSFGADTQYFGPGTRLTVL.

The chain employs TRBV30 and TRBJ1-1; D is unclear. This CDR3 contains 11 residues. The germline gives CDR1 GTSNPN, CDR2 SVGIG (reference sequence). Trimming removed 3 bases from V and 11 bases from J, with 13 bases in between. The CDR3 DNA reads TGTGCCTGGAGAGGTTCCGAGGTTGCTTTCTTT. It codes for CAWRGSEVAFF.

The chain combines TRBV4-1 with TRBJ1-1; tentatively, D is TRBD1 (5 bases). The V and J ends lost 6 bases and 0 bases respectively, with 14 bases between them. Germline CDR1 MGHRA, CDR2 YSYEKL. The CDR3 is 15 residues long. The CDR3 DNA sequence: TGCGCCAGCAGTGCGACAGAGCTGATGAACACTGAAGCTTTCTTT. Its translation: CASSATELMNTEAFF.

This CDR3 is CASSVIQGPQHF. The CDR3 DNA is TGTGCCAGCAGCGTAATACAGGGGCCCCAGCATTTT. The chain combines TRBV7-9 with TRBJ1-5; D is perhaps TRBD1 (6 bases). V gave up 5 bases and J gave up 9 bases, with 11 bases separating them. CDR1 is SEHNR and CDR2 is FQNEAQ in the germline V gene (reference sequence). There are 12 residues in the CDR3.

The rearrangement uses TRBV6-5 and TRBJ2-4; D is undetermined. Germline lookup yields CDR1 MNHEY and CDR2 SVGAGI. The CDR3 has 11 amino acids. Between the trimmed V and J ends, which lost 6 bases and 10 bases, there was a span of 10 bases. The CDR3 sequence: CASRTNGIQYF. CDR3 nucleotides: TGTGCCAGCAGGACAAATGGGATTCAGTACTTC.

This clone was detected a few times. The CDR3 is CSAVGQLNEKLFF. The CDR3 nucleotides are TGCAGCGCCGTTGGACAGCTTAATGAAAAACTGTTTTTT. The chain couples TRBV29-1 to TRBJ1-4; D is possibly TRBD1 (6 bases). The CDR3 covers 13 residues. The V gene's germline CDR1 is SQVTM and CDR2 ANQGSEA. V lost 7 bases and J lost 4, with 13 bases in between. The full variable domain, with the rest looked up from reference TRBV29-1 and TRBJ1-4, is SAVISQKPSRDICQRGTSLTIQCQVDSQVTMMFWYRQQPGQSLTLIATANQGSEATYESGFVIDKFPISRPNLTFSTLTVSNMSPEDSSIYLCSAVGQLNEKLFFGSGTQLSVL.

This chain joins TRBV10-3 and TRBJ1-4; D uncertain. The ends were cut back, 0 bases at V and 2 bases at J, with 7 bases in the middle. The germline gives CDR1 ENHRY, CDR2 SYGVKD. The CDR3 runs to 15 residues. The CDR3 region has the DNA TGTGCCATCAGTGAGTCGTCGGGGACTAATGAAAAACTGTTTTTT. Its protein is CAISESSGTNEKLFF.

The genes are TRBV9 and TRBJ2-2; TRBD2 agrees at 7 bases. Germline V gene data show CDR1 as SGDLS and CDR2 as YYNGEE. There are 15 residues in the CDR3. V lost 0 bases, J lost 3 bases, and 2 bases stayed unmatched. This CDR3 reads CASSVAGGHTGELFF. The DNA for the CDR3 is TGTGCCAGCAGCGTAGCGGGGGGACACACCGGGGAGCTGTTTTTT.